The present T cell receptor beta chain was sequenced within a study of blood T cell repertoires in COVID-19. On the study more broadly: T cells, B-cell-depleted T cells, or PBMCs supplied cDNA or gDNA.

This clone appeared a few times. In the original workflow: Amplification with reference gene primers provided the estimates of nucleated cell counts. TCRdb keeps only in-frame clones here, not all; method: immunoSEQ multiplex PCR. Clonal size and the V and J genes are those of that table, whereas D and trimming came from the DNA. The sample shows 57,000 or so clones, approximately 86% of them seen only once. Trimming stripped 6 bases from V and 4 bases from J, with 12 bases between. This CDR3 comprises 13 residues. Looked up from germline, CDR1 is SNHLY and CDR2 is FYNNEI. This TCR came from a human donor in a cohort sampled during active COVID-19. Sample: peripheral blood. The chain uses TRBV2 and TRBJ2-5; D gene unclear. The CDR3 region is CASRTTLRETQYF. In nucleotides, the CDR3 is TGTGCCAGCAGAACGACTTTGCGAGAGACCCAGTACTTC.